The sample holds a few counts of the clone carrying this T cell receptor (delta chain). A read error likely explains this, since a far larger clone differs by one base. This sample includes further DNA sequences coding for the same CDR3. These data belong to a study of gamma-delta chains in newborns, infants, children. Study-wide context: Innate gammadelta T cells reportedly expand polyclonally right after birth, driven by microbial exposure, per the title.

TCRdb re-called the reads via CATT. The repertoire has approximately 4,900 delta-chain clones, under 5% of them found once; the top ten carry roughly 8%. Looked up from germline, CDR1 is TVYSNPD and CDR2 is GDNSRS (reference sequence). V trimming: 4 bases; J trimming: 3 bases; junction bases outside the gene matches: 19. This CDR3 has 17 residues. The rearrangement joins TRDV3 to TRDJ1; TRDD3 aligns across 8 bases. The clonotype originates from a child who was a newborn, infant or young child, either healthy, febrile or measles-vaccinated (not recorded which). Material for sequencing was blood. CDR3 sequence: CASNFLLGDQCPDKLIF. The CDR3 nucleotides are TGTGCCTCCAACTTCCTGCTGGGGGACCAATGCCCCGATAAACTCATCTTT.